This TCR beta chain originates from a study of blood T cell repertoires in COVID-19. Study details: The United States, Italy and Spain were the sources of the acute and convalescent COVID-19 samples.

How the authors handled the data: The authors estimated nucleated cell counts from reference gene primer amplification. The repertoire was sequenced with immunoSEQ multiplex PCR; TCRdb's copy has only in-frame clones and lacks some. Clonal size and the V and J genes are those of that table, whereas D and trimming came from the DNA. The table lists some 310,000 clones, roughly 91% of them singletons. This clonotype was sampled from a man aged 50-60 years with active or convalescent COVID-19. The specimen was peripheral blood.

The CDR3 loop reads CASSYGTDLFSEKLFF. CDR3 bases: TGTGCCAGCAGTTACGGGACAGACCTATTTTCTGAAAAACTGTTTTTT. The rearrangement links TRBV6-5 to TRBJ1-4; TRBD1 matches 7 bases. The trim removed 2 bases at V and 7 bases at J, leaving 10 bases unmatched. The CDR3 contains 16 residues. Germline CDR1 and CDR2: MNHEY and SVGAGI.